Listed below are T cell receptor beta chains from one sample, sequenced in a study of cytomegalovirus exposure and HLA in healthy donors. Assay: immunoSEQ multiplex PCR; the TCRdb copy retains only in-frame clones and omits some. Of fewer than 150,000 clones listed, 80% to 85% were seen once; the top ten hold roughly 1.2%. Material: PBMCs. All receptors come from a female donor in good health and CMV-seronegative. Both conserved end residues are part of each CDR3. A D gene is named only where the DNA matches it firmly. Expanded clones get a size class; other rows say once, few or many, or leave the size out.

CDR3 protein: CSTRLAGSYEQYF
CDR3 DNA: TGCAGCACGAGACTAGCGGGTTCCTACGAGCAGTACTTC
D gene: TRBD2
clone size: -
J gene: TRBJ2-7
V gene: TRBV29-1
CDR3 length: 13

CDR3 protein: CASSEALGQGSETQYF
CDR3 DNA: TGTGCCAGCAGTGAAGCGCTCGGGCAGGGCAGTGAGACCCAGTACTTC
D gene: -
clone size: -
J gene: TRBJ2-5
V gene: TRBV6-1
CDR3 length: 16

CDR3 protein: CASSETGRTGELFF
CDR3 DNA: TGTGCCAGCAGTGAGACAGGTCGGACCGGGGAGCTGTTTTTT
D gene: -
clone size: -
J gene: TRBJ2-2
V gene: TRBV2
CDR3 length: 14

CDR3 protein: CASSYGGNEDTQYF
CDR3 DNA: TGTGCCAGCAGTTACGGCGGGAATGAAGATACGCAGTATTTT
D gene: -
clone size: -
J gene: TRBJ2-3
V gene: TRBV6-5
CDR3 length: 14

CDR3 protein: CASSPGGPSEQFF
CDR3 DNA: TGTGCCAGCAGCCCGGGGGGGCCGAGTGAGCAGTTCTTC
D gene: TRBD2
clone size: -
J gene: TRBJ2-1
V gene: TRBV7-9
CDR3 length: 13

CDR3 protein: CASSREGLAEAPWHEQYF
CDR3 DNA: TGTGCCAGCAGCCGAGAAGGGCTAGCGGAGGCCCCTTGGCACGAGCAGTACTTC
D gene: TRBD2
clone size: once
J gene: TRBJ2-7
V gene: TRBV4-2
CDR3 length: 18

CDR3 protein: CASSQAVARETQYF
CDR3 DNA: TGCGCCAGCAGCCAAGCGGTAGCGAGAGAGACCCAGTACTTC
D gene: -
clone size: -
J gene: TRBJ2-5
V gene: TRBV4-1
CDR3 length: 14

CDR3 protein: CASSLGTSTDTQYF
CDR3 DNA: TGTGCCAGCAGCTTAGGGACTAGCACAGATACGCAGTATTTT
D gene: -
clone size: -
J gene: TRBJ2-3
V gene: TRBV7-3
CDR3 length: 14

CDR3 protein: CSALGAMNTEAFF
CDR3 DNA: TGCAGCGCCTTGGGGGCGATGAACACTGAAGCTTTCTTT
D gene: -
clone size: -
J gene: TRBJ1-1
V gene: TRBV29-1
CDR3 length: 13

CDR3 protein: CASSPRHVLNQPQHF
CDR3 DNA: TGTGCCAGCAGTCCGAGACATGTCCTCAATCAGCCCCAGCATTTT
D gene: -
clone size: -
J gene: TRBJ1-5
V gene: TRBV28
CDR3 length: 15

CDR3 protein: CASSRGPVQREANEQYF
CDR3 DNA: TGCGCCAGCAGCCGGGGACCGGTCCAGCGGGAGGCCAACGAGCAGTACTTC
D gene: TRBD2
clone size: once
J gene: TRBJ2-7
V gene: TRBV4-1
CDR3 length: 17

CDR3 protein: CASSSVTGNEAFF
CDR3 DNA: TGTGCCAGCAGTAGCGTGACAGGCAACGAAGCTTTCTTT
D gene: -
clone size: -
J gene: TRBJ1-1
V gene: TRBV6-5
CDR3 length: 13

CDR3 protein: CASIRTVPWGQFF
CDR3 DNA: TGTGCCAGCATTAGGACAGTGCCCTGGGGGCAGTTCTTC
D gene: -
clone size: once
J gene: TRBJ2-1
V gene: TRBV2
CDR3 length: 13

CDR3 protein: CATRTDTEAFF
CDR3 DNA: TGTGCCACCCGAACAGACACTGAAGCTTTCTTT
D gene: -
clone size: few
J gene: TRBJ1-1
V gene: TRBV2
CDR3 length: 11

CDR3 protein: CASSLTGGETEAFF
CDR3 DNA: TGCGCCAGCAGCCTGACAGGGGGGGAAACTGAAGCTTTCTTT
D gene: TRBD1
clone size: -
J gene: TRBJ1-1
V gene: TRBV5-1
CDR3 length: 14

CDR3 protein: CASSLVRDTKGEQYF
CDR3 DNA: TGTGCCAGCAGTTTAGTCCGGGACACTAAAGGGGAGCAGTACTTC
D gene: -
clone size: -
J gene: TRBJ2-7
V gene: TRBV27
CDR3 length: 15

CDR3 protein: CASSIAEGDNEQFF
CDR3 DNA: TGCGCCAGCAGCATCGCCGAAGGGGACAATGAGCAGTTCTTC
D gene: -
clone size: -
J gene: TRBJ2-1
V gene: TRBV5-1
CDR3 length: 14

CDR3 protein: CASSLIREGAGELFF
CDR3 DNA: TGTGCCAGCAGTTTAATACGGGAGGGCGCCGGGGAGCTGTTTTTT
D gene: TRBD2
clone size: -
J gene: TRBJ2-2
V gene: TRBV28
CDR3 length: 15

CDR3 protein: CSVVGQGYEQYF
CDR3 DNA: TGCAGCGTTGTGGGACAGGGCTACGAGCAGTACTTC
D gene: TRBD1
clone size: -
J gene: TRBJ2-7
V gene: TRBV29-1
CDR3 length: 12

CDR3 protein: CASSPGQGYQAFF
CDR3 DNA: TGCGCCAGCAGTCCGGGACAGGGGTATCAAGCTTTCTTT
D gene: TRBD1
clone size: -
J gene: TRBJ1-1
V gene: TRBV5-1
CDR3 length: 13